This TCR beta chain emerged from a study of blood T cell repertoires in COVID-19. Study summary: Donors in the United States, Italy and Spain gave samples during acute or convalescent COVID-19. Sample material is recorded as cDNA or gDNA derived from T cells, B-cell-depleted T cells, or PBMCs.

Authors' processing steps: Amplification from reference gene primers served as the basis for estimated nucleated cell counts. Sequencing used immunoSEQ multiplex PCR; TCRdb keeps in-frame clones, though not all of them. V and J calls and clone size are given by that table; D and trimming were obtained from the DNA. The sample carries over 200,000 clones, approximately 80% recorded once. CDR1 and CDR2 from the germline V gene are SEHNR and FQNEAQ (reference sequence). CDR3 length: 15 residues. J gave up 4 bases and V 5 bases, and 2 bases lay outside the gene matches. Material for sequencing was peripheral blood. V gene TRBV7-9 combines with J gene TRBJ2-3, with 14 bases aligning to TRBD2. This clonotype originated in a woman older than 75 with active or convalescent COVID-19. DNA of the CDR3: TGTGCCAGCAGCCGGACTAGCGGGGGGCCAGATACGCAGTATTTT. Its protein is CASSRTSGGPDTQYF. The variable domain in full, completed from reference TRBV7-9 and TRBJ2-3, reads DTGVSQNPRHKITKRGQNVTFRCDPISEHNRLYWYRQTLGQGPEFLTYFQNEAQLEKSRLLSDRFSAERPKGSFSTLEIQRTEQGDSAMYLCASSRTSGGPDTQYFGPGTRLTVL.